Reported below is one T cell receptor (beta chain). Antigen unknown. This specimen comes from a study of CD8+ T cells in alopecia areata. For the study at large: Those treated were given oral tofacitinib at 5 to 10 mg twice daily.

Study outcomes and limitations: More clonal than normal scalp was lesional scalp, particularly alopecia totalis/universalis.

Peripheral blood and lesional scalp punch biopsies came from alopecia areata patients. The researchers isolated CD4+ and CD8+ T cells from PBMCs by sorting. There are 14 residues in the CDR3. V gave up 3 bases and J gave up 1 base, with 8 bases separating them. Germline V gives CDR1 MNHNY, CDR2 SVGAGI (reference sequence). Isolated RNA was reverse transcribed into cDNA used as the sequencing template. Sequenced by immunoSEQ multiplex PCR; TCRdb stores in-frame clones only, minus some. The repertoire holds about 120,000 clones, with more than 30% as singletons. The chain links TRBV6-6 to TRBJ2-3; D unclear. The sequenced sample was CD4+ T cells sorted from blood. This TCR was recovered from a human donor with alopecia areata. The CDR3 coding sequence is TGTGCCAGCAGTTATCAGGACCGCACAGATACGCAGTATTTT. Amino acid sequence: CASSYQDRTDTQYF.